This TCR beta chain was sequenced in a study of T-cell reconstitution after alpha-beta-depleted transplantation in children. Researchers prepared the TCRbeta library using unique molecular identifiers, the study reports. TCRdb itself ran the PCR reads through MiXCR, one entry per CDR3 protein. The table includes around 400,000 distinct CDR3 sequences, approximately 11% detected once. V was clipped by 5 bases and J by 4 bases; unmatched bases: 9. The CDR3 contains 16 residues. This clonotype was picked up a small number of times. The rearrangement links TRBV12-3 or TRBV12-4 to TRBJ2-3, with 10 bases identical to TRBD2. Sequencing was performed on PBMCs from the stem cell graft donor, taken from the stem cell graft. This sequence originates from a human donor who donated a stem cell graft to a child with acute myeloid leukemia. CDR3 sequence: CASSRGAGGPADTQYF. The CDR3 DNA reads TGTGCCAGCAGTCGCGGAGCGGGGGGGCCGGCAGATACGCAGTATTTT.